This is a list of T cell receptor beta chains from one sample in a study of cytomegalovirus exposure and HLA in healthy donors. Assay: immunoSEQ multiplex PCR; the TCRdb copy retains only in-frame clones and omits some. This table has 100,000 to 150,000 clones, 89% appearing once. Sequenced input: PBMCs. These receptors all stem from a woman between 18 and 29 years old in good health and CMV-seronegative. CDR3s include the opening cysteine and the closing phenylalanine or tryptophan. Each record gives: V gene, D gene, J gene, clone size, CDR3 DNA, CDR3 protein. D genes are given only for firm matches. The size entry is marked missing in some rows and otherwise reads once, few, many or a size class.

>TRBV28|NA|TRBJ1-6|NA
TGTGCCAGCAGTTTAGTTCCGACAGGCAATTCACCCCTCCACTTT
CASSLVPTGNSPLHF
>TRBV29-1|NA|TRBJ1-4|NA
TGCAGCGTTTTCCCTGCGGGAGAAAAACTGTTTTTT
CSVFPAGEKLFF
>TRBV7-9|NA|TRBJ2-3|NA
TGTGCCAGCAGCTTAAACAAGCAACAGAACACAGATACGCAGTATTTT
CASSLNKQQNTDTQYF
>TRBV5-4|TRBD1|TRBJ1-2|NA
TGTGCCAGCAGCTTGAAGGCAGGGGGCGGGGTAGACTATGGCTACACCTTC
CASSLKAGGGVDYGYTF
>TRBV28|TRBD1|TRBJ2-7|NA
TGTGCCAGCAGTCTACAGGGGGATCCCTACGAGCAGTACTTC
CASSLQGDPYEQYF
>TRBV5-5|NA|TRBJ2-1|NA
TGTGCCAGCAGCTTGGAGCTAATCAATGAGCAGTTCTTC
CASSLELINEQFF
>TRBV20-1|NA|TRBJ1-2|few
TGCAGTGCTAGTACGGACAACGGCTACACCTTC
CSASTDNGYTF
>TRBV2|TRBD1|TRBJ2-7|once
TGTGCCAGCCGAAAGACAGGGTCGGGCGAGCAGTACTTC
CASRKTGSGEQYF
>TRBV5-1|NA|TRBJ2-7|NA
TGCGCCAGCAGCTTAGGAGGGACAGCAGCCTACGAGCAGTACTTC
CASSLGGTAAYEQYF
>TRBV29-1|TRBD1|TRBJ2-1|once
TGCAGCGCTCAGGGGGAATCGGGTAGGAATGAGCAGTTCTTC
CSAQGESGRNEQFF
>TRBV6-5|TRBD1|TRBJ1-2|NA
TGTGCCAGCAGACAAATTTCAGGGGGGTATGGCTACACCTTC
CASRQISGGYGYTF
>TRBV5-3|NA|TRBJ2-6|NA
TGTGCCAGAGACTGGACAGAGACGTCTGGGGCCAACGTCCTGACTTTC
CARDWTETSGANVLTF
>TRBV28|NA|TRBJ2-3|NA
TGTGCCAGCAGTTCCTCGGGACTTTCCTATACGCAGTATTTT
CASSSSGLSYTQYF
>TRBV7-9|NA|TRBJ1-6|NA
TGTGCCAGCAGCTTTGAACAGGAGACTTCACCCCTCCACTTT
CASSFEQETSPLHF
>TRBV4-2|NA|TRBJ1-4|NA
TGTGCCAGCAGCCAAGAACGGGGGACGGGGGAAAAACTGTTTTTT
CASSQERGTGEKLFF
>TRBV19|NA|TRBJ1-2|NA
TGTGCCAGTAGTCCCAGACAAGGTGGCTACACCTTC
CASSPRQGGYTF
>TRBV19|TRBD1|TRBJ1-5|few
TGTGCCAGTAGTATCGGACAGGTATACAATCAGCCCCAGCATTTT
CASSIGQVYNQPQHF
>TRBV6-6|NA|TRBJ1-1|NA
TGTGCCAGCAGGGGACCTAGGACAGAAGGGGACACTGAAGCTTTCTTT
CASRGPRTEGDTEAFF
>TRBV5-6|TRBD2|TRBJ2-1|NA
TGTGCCAGCAGCTTGTTCTCTAGCGGGAGGTCTAAGCAGTTCTTC
CASSLFSSGRSKQFF
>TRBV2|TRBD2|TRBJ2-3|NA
TGTGCCAGCAGTGAACTAGCGGGGGCTTCTAGCACAGATACGCAGTATTTT
CASSELAGASSTDTQYF
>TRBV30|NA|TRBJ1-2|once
TGTGCCTGGAGTGTACGGAGAGCTAACTATGGCTACACCTTC
CAWSVRRANYGYTF
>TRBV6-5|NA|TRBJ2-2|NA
TGTGCCACCAAAACAGGGCACACCGGGGAGCTGTTTTTT
CATKTGHTGELFF
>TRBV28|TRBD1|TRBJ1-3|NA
TGTGCCAGCAGCTCGTATCCGGGACAGGGAAGCTCAGGAAACACCATATATTTT
CASSSYPGQGSSGNTIYF
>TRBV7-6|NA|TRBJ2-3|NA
TGTGCCAGCAGCCTCGGAGATGACACAGATACGCAGTATTTT
CASSLGDDTDTQYF
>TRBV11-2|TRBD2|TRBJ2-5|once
TGTGCCAGCAGCTTAATGCTAGCGGGGGGGGAAGAGACCCAGTACTTC
CASSLMLAGGEETQYF
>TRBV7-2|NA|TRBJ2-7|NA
TGTGCCAGCAGCCCGGGTCGCTTATCGGAAGAGCAGTACTTC
CASSPGRLSEEQYF
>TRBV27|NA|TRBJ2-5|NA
TGTGCCAGCCAGGAAGAGACCCAGTACTTC
CASQEETQYF
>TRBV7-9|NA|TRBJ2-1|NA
TGTGCCAGCAGTTCCGGACTCTACAATGAGCAGTTCTTC
CASSSGLYNEQFF
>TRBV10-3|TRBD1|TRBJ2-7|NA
TGTGCCATCAGTGAAGGGACAGGCGTACAGTCCTACGAGCAGTACTTC
CAISEGTGVQSYEQYF
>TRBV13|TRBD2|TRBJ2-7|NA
TGTGCCAGCAGCGGGGGACTAGCGGAGGGAACCTACGAGCAGTACTTC
CASSGGLAEGTYEQYF
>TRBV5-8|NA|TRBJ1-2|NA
TGTGCCAGCAGCTTGGGATACGCAGGGGATGGCTACACCTTC
CASSLGYAGDGYTF
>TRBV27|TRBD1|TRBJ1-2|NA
TGTGCCAGCAGTTCGGCGGCAGGGGGCGATAGTCATGGCTACACCTTC
CASSSAAGGDSHGYTF
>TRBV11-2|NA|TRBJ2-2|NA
TGTGCCAGCAACCATTGGGGAGGAAGGGCCGGGGAGCTGTTTTTT
CASNHWGGRAGELFF
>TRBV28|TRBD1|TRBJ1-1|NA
TGTGCCAGCAGATTACACCAGGGGGGGAACACTGAAGCTTTCTTT
CASRLHQGGNTEAFF
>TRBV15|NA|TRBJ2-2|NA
TGTGCCACCAGCTTAGGGGGTGACGGGGAGCTGTTTTTT
CATSLGGDGELFF
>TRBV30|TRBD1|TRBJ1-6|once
TGTGCCTGGAGCGGACTGGGACAGGTCCTCCACTTT
CAWSGLGQVLHF
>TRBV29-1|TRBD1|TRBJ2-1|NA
TGCAGCGTTGAAGGCCCCGGGACAGGGATAAGGAATGAGCAGTTCTTC
CSVEGPGTGIRNEQFF
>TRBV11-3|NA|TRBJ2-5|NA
TGTGCCAGCAGCTTAGACTCAGGGCCCCGGGAGACCCAGTACTTC
CASSLDSGPRETQYF
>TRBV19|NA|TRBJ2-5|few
TGTGCCAGTAGGAGGGGGGGCCCGGAGACCCAGTACTTC
CASRRGGPETQYF
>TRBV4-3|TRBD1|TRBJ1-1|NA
TGCGCCAGCAGCCGAACAGGGGGAACTGAAGCTTTCTTT
CASSRTGGTEAFF
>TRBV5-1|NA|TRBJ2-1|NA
TGCGCCAGCGCGCCCCGTACGGCGGGCGATGAGCAGTTCTTC
CASAPRTAGDEQFF
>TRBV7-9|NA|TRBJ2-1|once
TGTGCCAGCAGCTTAGCCAACCCCGGCAATGAGCAGTTCTTC
CASSLANPGNEQFF
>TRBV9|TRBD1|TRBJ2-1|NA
TGTGCCAGCAGCGTTTTAGGACAGGGTGAGGGCCATGAGCAGTTCTTC
CASSVLGQGEGHEQFF
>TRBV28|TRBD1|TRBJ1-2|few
TGTGCCAGCAGTTCGGGACAGTACTATGGCTACACCTTC
CASSSGQYYGYTF